This T cell receptor (beta chain) was recorded in a study of blood T cell repertoires in COVID-19. As for the study in general: Sources were T cells, B-cell-depleted T cells, or PBMCs; the material itself was cDNA or gDNA.

Regarding this clone: Compared with germline, one end of the junction differs, possibly owing to a read error.

Germline CDR1 and CDR2: ENHRY and SYGVKD. This CDR3 has 11 amino acids. Original handling: Cell counts per sample came from amplifying reference gene primers. Some clones are missing from TCRdb's copy, which holds only in-frame ones; the method was immunoSEQ multiplex PCR. V, J and clone size were drawn from that table, and D and trimming were deduced from the DNA. Seen here are 170,000 or so clones, around nine tenths observed once, and the top ten hold about 1%. The sequence came from a woman under 30 who had recovered from COVID-19. Specimen: peripheral blood. The chain employs TRBV10-3 and TRBJ1-2, with D possibly being TRBD1 (6 bases). CDR3 region: CAISDGQGSLF. CDR3 DNA sequence: TGTGCCATCAGTGATGGGCAGGGGTCACTCTTC.